This is a list of T cell receptor beta chains from one sample in a study of cytomegalovirus exposure and HLA in healthy donors. Only in-frame clones appear in the TCRdb table, and some are missing; sequencing was by immunoSEQ multiplex PCR. Found here are under 110,000 clones, approximately 70% of them singletons; the top ten hold about 0.8%. The material sequenced was PBMCs. These receptors were collected from a boy under 18 in good health and CMV-seronegative. Each CDR3 is given without its conserved first and last residue. Each record gives: V gene, J gene, CDR3 protein.

V gene: TRBV7-3; J gene: TRBJ2-5; CDR3 protein: ASSFGREETQY
V gene: TRBV2; J gene: TRBJ2-6; CDR3 protein: ASSADSTGANVLT
V gene: TRBV5-6; J gene: TRBJ2-3; CDR3 protein: ASSLRVLSLTDTQY
V gene: TRBV6-5; J gene: TRBJ2-1; CDR3 protein: ASTAYGQGARWQF
V gene: TRBV23-1; J gene: TRBJ1-3; CDR3 protein: ASSPPFSGNTIY
V gene: TRBV5-1; J gene: TRBJ1-1; CDR3 protein: ASSRDSQNTEAF
V gene: TRBV28; J gene: TRBJ2-7; CDR3 protein: ASTGQQYEQY
V gene: TRBV2; J gene: TRBJ2-7; CDR3 protein: ASSAPVRSYEQY
V gene: TRBV21-1; J gene: TRBJ2-3; CDR3 protein: ASSSGGISTDTQY
V gene: TRBV5-4; J gene: TRBJ1-1; CDR3 protein: ASSLRSQDSF
V gene: TRBV5-1; J gene: TRBJ1-1; CDR3 protein: ASSLKTAETEAF
V gene: TRBV7-9; J gene: TRBJ1-5; CDR3 protein: ASSSKSGLQPQH
V gene: TRBV2; J gene: TRBJ2-7; CDR3 protein: ASSAGEAYEQY
V gene: TRBV2; J gene: TRBJ2-6; CDR3 protein: AGGGGSGANVLT
V gene: TRBV28; J gene: TRBJ1-1; CDR3 protein: ASRLGHSNTEAF